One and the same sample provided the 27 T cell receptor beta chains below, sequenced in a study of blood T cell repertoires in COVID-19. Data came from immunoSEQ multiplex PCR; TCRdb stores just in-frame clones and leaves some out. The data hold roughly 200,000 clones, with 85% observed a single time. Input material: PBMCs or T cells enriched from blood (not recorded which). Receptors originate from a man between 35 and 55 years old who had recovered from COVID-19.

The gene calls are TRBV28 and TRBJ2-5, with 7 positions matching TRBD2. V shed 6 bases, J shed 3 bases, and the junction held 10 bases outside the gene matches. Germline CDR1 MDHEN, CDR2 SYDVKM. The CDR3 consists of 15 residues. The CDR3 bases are TGTGCCAGCAGGTCGGAACTAGCGATTGAAGAGACCCAGTACTTC. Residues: CASRSELAIEETQYF.

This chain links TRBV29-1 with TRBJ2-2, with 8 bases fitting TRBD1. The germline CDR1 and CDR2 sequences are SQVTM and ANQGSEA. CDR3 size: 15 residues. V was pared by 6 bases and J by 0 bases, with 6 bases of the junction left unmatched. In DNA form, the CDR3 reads TGCAGCGTGGAAAGGACAGGGCCGAACACCGGGGAGCTGTTTTTT. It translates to CSVERTGPNTGELFF.

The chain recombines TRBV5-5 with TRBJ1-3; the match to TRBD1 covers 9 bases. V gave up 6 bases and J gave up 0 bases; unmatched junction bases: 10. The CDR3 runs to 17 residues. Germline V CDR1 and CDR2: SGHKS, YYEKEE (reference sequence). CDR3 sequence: CASIVQGAPYSGNTIYF. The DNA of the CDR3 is TGTGCCAGCATCGTACAGGGGGCTCCGTACTCTGGAAACACCATATATTTT.

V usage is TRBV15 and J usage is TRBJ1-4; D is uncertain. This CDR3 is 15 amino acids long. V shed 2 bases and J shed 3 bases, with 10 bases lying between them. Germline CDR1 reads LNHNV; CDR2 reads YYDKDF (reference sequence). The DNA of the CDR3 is TGTGCCACCAGCAGACTAACAGTTGCTAATGAAAAACTGTTTTTT. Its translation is CATSRLTVANEKLFF. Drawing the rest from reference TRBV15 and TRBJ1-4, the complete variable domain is DAMVIQNPRYQVTQFGKPVTLSCSQTLNHNVMYWYQQKSSQAPKLLFHYYDKDFNNEADTPDNFQSRRPNTSFCFLDIRSPGLGDTAMYLCATSRLTVANEKLFFGSGTQLSVL.

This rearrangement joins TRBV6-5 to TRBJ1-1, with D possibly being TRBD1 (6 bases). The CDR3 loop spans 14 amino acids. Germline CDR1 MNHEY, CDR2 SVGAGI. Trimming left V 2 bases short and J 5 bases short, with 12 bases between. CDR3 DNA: TGTGCCAGCAGTTACGGCAGGGGAGGGACTGAAGCTTTCTTT. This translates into CASSYGRGGTEAFF.

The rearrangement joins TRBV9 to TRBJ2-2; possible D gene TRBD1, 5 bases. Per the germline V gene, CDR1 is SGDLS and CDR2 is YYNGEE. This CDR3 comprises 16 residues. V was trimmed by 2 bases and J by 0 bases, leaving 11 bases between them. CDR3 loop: CASSVNAGTNTGELFF. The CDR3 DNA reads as TGTGCCAGCAGCGTCAACGCAGGGACGAACACCGGGGAGCTGTTTTTT.

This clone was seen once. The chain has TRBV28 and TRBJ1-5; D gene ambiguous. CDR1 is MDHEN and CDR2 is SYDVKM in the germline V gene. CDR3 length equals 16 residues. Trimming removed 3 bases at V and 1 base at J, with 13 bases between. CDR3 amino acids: CASSLQREGSNQPQHF. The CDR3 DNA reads TGTGCCAGCAGTTTGCAGCGGGAGGGCAGCAATCAGCCCCAGCATTTT.

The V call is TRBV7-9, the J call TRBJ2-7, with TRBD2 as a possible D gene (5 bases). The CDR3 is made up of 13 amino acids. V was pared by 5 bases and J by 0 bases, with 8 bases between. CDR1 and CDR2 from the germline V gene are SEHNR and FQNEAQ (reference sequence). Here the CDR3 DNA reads TGTGCCAGCAGCCGAGACTACTCCTACGAGCAGTACTTC. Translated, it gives CASSRDYSYEQYF.

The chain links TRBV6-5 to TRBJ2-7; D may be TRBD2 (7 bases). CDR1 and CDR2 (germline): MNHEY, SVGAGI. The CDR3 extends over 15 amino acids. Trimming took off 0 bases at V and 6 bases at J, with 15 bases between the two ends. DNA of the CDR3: TGTGCCAGCAGTTACTCGAGAAAGGGGGAGGGCGAGCAGTACTTC. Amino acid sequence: CASSYSRKGEGEQYF.

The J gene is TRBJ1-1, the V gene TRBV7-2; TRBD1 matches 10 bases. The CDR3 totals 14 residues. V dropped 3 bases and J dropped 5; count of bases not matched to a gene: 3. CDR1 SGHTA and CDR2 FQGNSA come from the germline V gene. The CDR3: CASSFGTGVTEAFF. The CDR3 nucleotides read TGTGCCAGCAGCTTTGGGACAGGGGTGACTGAAGCTTTCTTT. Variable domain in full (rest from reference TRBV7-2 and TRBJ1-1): GAGVSQSPSNKVTEKGKDVELRCDPISGHTALYWYRQSLGQGLEFLIYFQGNSAPDKSGLPSDRFSAERTGGSVSTLTIQRTQQEDSAVYLCASSFGTGVTEAFFGQGTRLTVV.

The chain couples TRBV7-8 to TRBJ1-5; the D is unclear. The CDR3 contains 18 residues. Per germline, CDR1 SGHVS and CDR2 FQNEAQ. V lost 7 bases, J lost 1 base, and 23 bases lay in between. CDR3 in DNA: TGTGCCAGCATCCTAAGGACGGCCCCGGGGTGGAGCAATCAGCCCCAGCATTTT. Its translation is CASILRTAPGWSNQPQHF.

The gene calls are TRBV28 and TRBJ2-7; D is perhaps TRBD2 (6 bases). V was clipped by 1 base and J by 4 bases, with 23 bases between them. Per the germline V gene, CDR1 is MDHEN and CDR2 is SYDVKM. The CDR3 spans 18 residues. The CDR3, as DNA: TGTGCCAGCAGTTTATATTGGGGTAGCGAGCGGGTATTATACGAGCAGTACTTC. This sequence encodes CASSLYWGSERVLYEQYF. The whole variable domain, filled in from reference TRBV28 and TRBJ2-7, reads DVKVTQSSRYLVKRTGEKVFLECVQDMDHENMFWYRQDPGLGLRLIYFSYDVKMKEKGDIPEGYSVSREKKERFSLILESASTNQTSMYLCASSLYWGSERVLYEQYFGPGTRLTVT.

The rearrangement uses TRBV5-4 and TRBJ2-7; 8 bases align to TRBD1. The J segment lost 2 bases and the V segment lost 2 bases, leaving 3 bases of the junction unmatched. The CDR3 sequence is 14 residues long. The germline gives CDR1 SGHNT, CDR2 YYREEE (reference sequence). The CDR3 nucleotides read TGTGCCAGCAGCTTCGACAGGGGTGCCTACGAGCAGTACTTC. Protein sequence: CASSFDRGAYEQYF.

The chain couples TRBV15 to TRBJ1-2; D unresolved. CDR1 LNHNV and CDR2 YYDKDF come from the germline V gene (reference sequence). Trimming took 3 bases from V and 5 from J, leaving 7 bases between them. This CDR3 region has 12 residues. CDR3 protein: CATSRERYGYTF. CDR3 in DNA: TGTGCCACCAGCAGGGAGCGGTATGGCTACACCTTC.

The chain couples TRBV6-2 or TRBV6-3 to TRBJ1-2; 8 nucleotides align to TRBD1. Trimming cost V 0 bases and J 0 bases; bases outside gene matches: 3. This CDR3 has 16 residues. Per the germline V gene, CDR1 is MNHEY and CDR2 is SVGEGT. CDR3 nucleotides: TGTGCCAGCAGTTACTCGGGACAGGTTTCTAACTATGGCTACACCTTC. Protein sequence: CASSYSGQVSNYGYTF.

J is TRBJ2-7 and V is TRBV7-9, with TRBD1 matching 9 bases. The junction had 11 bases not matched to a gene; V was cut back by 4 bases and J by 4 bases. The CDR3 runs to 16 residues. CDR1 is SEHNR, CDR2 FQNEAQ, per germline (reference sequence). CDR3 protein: CASSSALGQGFYEQYF. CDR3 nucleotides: TGTGCCAGCAGCTCCGCTTTGGGACAGGGCTTTTACGAGCAGTACTTC.

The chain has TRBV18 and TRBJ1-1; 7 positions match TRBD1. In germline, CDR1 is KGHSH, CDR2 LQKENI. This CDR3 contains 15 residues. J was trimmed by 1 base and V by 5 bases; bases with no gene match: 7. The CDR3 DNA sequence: TGTGCCAGCTCAGAGTGGACAGGCCCGAACACTGAAGCTTTCTTT. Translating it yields CASSEWTGPNTEAFF.

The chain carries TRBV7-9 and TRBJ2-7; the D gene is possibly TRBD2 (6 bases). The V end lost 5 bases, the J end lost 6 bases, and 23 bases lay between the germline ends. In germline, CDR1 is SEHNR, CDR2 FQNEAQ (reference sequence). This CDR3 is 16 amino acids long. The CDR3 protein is CASSPPSGTGWGEQYF. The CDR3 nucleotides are TGTGCCAGCAGCCCCCCTTCCGGGACTGGATGGGGCGAGCAGTACTTC.

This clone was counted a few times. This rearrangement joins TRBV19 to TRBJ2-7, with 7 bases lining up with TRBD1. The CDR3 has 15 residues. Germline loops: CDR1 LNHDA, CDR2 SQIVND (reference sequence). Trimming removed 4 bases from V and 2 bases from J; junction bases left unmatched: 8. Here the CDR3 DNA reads TGTGCCAGTAGTAGCCCAGGGGGATCGGCCTACGAGCAGTACTTC. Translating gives CASSSPGGSAYEQYF.

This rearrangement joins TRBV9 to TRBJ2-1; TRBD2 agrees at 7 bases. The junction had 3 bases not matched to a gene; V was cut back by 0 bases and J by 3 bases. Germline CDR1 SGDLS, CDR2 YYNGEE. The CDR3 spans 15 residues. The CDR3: CASSVGGSVYNEQFF. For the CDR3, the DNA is TGTGCCAGCAGCGTAGGCGGGAGCGTCTACAATGAGCAGTTCTTC.

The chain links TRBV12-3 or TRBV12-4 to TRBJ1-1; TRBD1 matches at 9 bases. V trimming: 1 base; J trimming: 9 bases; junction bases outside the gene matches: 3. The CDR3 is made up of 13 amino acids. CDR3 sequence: CASSLEDRGKAFF. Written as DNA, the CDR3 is TGTGCCAGCAGTTTAGAGGACAGGGGAAAAGCTTTCTTT.

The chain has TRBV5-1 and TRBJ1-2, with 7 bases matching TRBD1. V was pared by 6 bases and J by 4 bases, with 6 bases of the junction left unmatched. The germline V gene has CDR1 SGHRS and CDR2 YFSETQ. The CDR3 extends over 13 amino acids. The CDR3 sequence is CASKGTAPYGYTF. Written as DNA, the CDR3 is TGCGCCAGCAAGGGGACAGCGCCCTATGGCTACACCTTC. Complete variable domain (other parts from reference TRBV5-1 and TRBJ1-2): KAGVTQTPRYLIKTRGQQVTLSCSPISGHRSVSWYQQTPGQGLQFLFEYFSETQRNKGNFPGRFSGRQFSNSRSEMNVSTLELGDSALYLCASKGTAPYGYTFGSGTRLTVV.

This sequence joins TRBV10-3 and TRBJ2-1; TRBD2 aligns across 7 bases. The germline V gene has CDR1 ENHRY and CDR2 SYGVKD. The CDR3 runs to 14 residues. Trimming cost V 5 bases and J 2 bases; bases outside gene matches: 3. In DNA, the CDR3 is TGTGCCATCAGTACGGGACTACCCTACAATGAGCAGTTCTTC. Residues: CAISTGLPYNEQFF.

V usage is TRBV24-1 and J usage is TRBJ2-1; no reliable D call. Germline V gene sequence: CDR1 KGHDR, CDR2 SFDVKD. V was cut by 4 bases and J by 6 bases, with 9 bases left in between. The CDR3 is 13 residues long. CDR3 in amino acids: CATSENRINEQFF. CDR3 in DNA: TGTGCCACCAGTGAGAACAGAATCAATGAGCAGTTCTTC.

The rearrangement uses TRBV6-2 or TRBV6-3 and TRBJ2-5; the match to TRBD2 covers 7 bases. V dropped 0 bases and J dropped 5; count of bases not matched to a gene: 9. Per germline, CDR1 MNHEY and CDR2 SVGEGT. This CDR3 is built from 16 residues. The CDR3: CASSYSAGARLETQYF. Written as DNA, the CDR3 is TGTGCCAGCAGTTACTCCGCGGGAGCTAGGTTGGAGACCCAGTACTTC.

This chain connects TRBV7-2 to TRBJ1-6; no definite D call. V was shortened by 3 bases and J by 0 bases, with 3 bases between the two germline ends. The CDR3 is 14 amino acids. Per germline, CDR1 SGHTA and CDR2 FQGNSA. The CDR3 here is CASSFSSYNSPLHF. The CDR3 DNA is TGTGCCAGCAGCTTCAGCTCCTATAATTCACCCCTCCACTTT.

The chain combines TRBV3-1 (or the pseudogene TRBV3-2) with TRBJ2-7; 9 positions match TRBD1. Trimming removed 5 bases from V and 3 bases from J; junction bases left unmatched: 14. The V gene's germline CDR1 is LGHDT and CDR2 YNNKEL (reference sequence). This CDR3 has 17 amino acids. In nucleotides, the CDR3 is TGTGCCAGCAGCGGACTAACTTCGGGACAGGGATACTACGAGCAGTACTTC. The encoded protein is CASSGLTSGQGYYEQYF.